This T cell receptor beta chain originates from a study of blood T cells in healthy people across ages. In its sample, this clonotype was seen many times. With a J-beta primer mix and a sample-barcoded 5' primer, a second PCR ran roughly 6 to 11 cycles. MiXCR, applied by TCRdb to the 5' RACE reads, yields one record per CDR3 protein. The table lists about 1,800,000 distinct CDR3 sequences, 28% of them singletons. The source is a woman in her twenties or thirties in good health. The material sequenced was blood.

The DNA of the CDR3 is TGCAGCGTTGACAGGGGGAACACTGAAGCTTTCTTT. Protein sequence: CSVDRGNTEAFF. This chain links TRBV29-1 with TRBJ1-1; D is perhaps TRBD1 (6 bases). CDR3 length: 12 residues. Germline V CDR1 and CDR2: SQVTM, ANQGSEA. Deletions cut 3 bases from V and 1 base from J, with 6 bases between.